A selection of T cell receptor beta chains follows, all from one sample in a study of blood T cell repertoires in COVID-19. TCRdb's copy holds only in-frame clones and misses some; the assay was immunoSEQ multiplex PCR. Of some 160,000 clones detected, around four fifths appear once; the ten largest clones hold 6.2%. What was sequenced was PBMCs or T cells enriched from blood (not recorded which). Receptor source: a woman in her thirties or forties who had recovered from COVID-19. Each CDR3 is given with its conserved first and last residue. The D gene is left open where the match is weak. Expanded clones get a size class; other rows say once, few or many, or leave the size out.

v_call: TRBV19
d_call: TRBD1
j_call: TRBJ1-5
clone_size: few
cdr3_aa: CASSRRDSDFTQPQHF
cdr3_nt: TGTGCCAGTAGTAGGAGGGACAGTGACTTCACCCAGCCCCAGCATTTT

v_call: TRBV12-5
d_call: -
j_call: TRBJ2-3
clone_size: -
cdr3_aa: CASGFPVGSKGDDTQYF
cdr3_nt: TGTGCTAGTGGGTTCCCAGTGGGCAGTAAGGGGGATGATACGCAGTATTTT

v_call: TRBV15
d_call: TRBD1
j_call: TRBJ2-7
clone_size: -
cdr3_aa: CATSSPGTGSTYEQYF
cdr3_nt: TGTGCCACCAGCTCCCCCGGGACAGGGTCAACCTACGAGCAGTACTTC

v_call: TRBV25-1
d_call: TRBD1
j_call: TRBJ1-2
clone_size: few
cdr3_aa: CASSDWTGKNGYTF
cdr3_nt: TGTGCCAGCAGTGATTGGACAGGGAAGAATGGCTACACCTTC

v_call: TRBV9
d_call: -
j_call: TRBJ1-2
clone_size: -
cdr3_aa: CASSVALGRGYTF
cdr3_nt: TGTGCCAGCAGCGTAGCTTTAGGGAGGGGCTACACCTTC

v_call: TRBV6-6
d_call: TRBD1
j_call: TRBJ2-2
clone_size: -
cdr3_aa: CASRPGQRSTGELFF
cdr3_nt: TGTGCCAGCAGACCGGGACAGAGAAGCACCGGGGAGCTGTTTTTT

v_call: TRBV5-4
d_call: TRBD2
j_call: TRBJ2-2
clone_size: -
cdr3_aa: CASSVGLAGGPTGELFF
cdr3_nt: TGTGCCAGCAGCGTGGGACTAGCGGGGGGGCCCACCGGGGAGCTGTTTTTT

v_call: TRBV6-5
d_call: -
j_call: TRBJ2-1
clone_size: -
cdr3_aa: CASIGGGLNEQFF
cdr3_nt: TGTGCCAGCATAGGGGGGGGGCTCAATGAGCAGTTCTTC

v_call: TRBV4-2
d_call: TRBD1
j_call: TRBJ1-1
clone_size: few
cdr3_aa: CASSQDARGLTEAFF
cdr3_nt: TGTGCCAGCAGCCAAGATGCCAGGGGGCTTACTGAAGCTTTCTTT

v_call: TRBV7-6
d_call: TRBD1
j_call: TRBJ1-6
clone_size: -
cdr3_aa: CASSSPRRGQRYNSPLHF
cdr3_nt: TGTGCCAGCAGCTCCCCCCGGAGGGGGCAACGCTATAATTCACCCCTCCACTTT

v_call: TRBV13
d_call: -
j_call: TRBJ2-1
clone_size: -
cdr3_aa: CASSFSGLTYNEQFF
cdr3_nt: TGTGCCAGCAGCTTTAGCGGTCTTACCTACAATGAGCAGTTCTTC

v_call: TRBV27
d_call: TRBD2
j_call: TRBJ2-1
clone_size: -
cdr3_aa: CASSPGLAGLDEQFF
cdr3_nt: TGTGCCAGCAGCCCTGGACTAGCGGGATTAGATGAGCAGTTCTTC

v_call: TRBV2
d_call: -
j_call: TRBJ2-1
clone_size: -
cdr3_aa: CASSSLEQFF
cdr3_nt: TGTGCCAGCAGTTCCTTAGAGCAGTTCTTC

v_call: TRBV19
d_call: TRBD2
j_call: TRBJ2-1
clone_size: -
cdr3_aa: CASSPRTSSNEQFF
cdr3_nt: TGTGCCAGTAGTCCGAGGACTAGCTCCAATGAGCAGTTCTTC

v_call: TRBV5-1
d_call: -
j_call: TRBJ1-2
clone_size: -
cdr3_aa: CASSPPRAGPLGSYGYTF
cdr3_nt: TGCGCCAGCAGCCCCCCAAGGGCGGGGCCCTTAGGTAGCTATGGCTACACCTTC

v_call: TRBV27
d_call: TRBD2
j_call: TRBJ2-3
clone_size: -
cdr3_aa: CASSLAVRRTDTQYF
cdr3_nt: TGTGCCAGTTCACTAGCGGTGAGGCGCACAGATACGCAGTATTTT

v_call: TRBV5-1
d_call: -
j_call: TRBJ1-2
clone_size: -
cdr3_aa: CASSRKLAGVGGYTF
cdr3_nt: TGCGCCAGCAGCCGAAAATTGGCAGGGGTGGGTGGCTACACCTTC

v_call: TRBV5-1
d_call: -
j_call: TRBJ2-1
clone_size: -
cdr3_aa: CASSLDSGQFF
cdr3_nt: TGCGCCAGCAGCCTTGATAGCGGGCAGTTCTTC

v_call: TRBV5-1
d_call: TRBD1
j_call: TRBJ1-2
clone_size: -
cdr3_aa: CASSLSPTGTGGNYGYTF
cdr3_nt: TGCGCCAGCAGCTTGTCCCCCACCGGGACAGGGGGTAACTATGGCTACACCTTC

v_call: TRBV5-1
d_call: TRBD2
j_call: TRBJ2-1
clone_size: -
cdr3_aa: CASSPGTSGGGLNEQFF
cdr3_nt: TGCGCCAGCAGCCCCGGGACTAGCGGGGGGGGTCTCAATGAGCAGTTCTTC

v_call: TRBV4-1
d_call: TRBD1
j_call: TRBJ2-2
clone_size: few
cdr3_aa: CASSHFGQANTGELFF
cdr3_nt: TGCGCCAGCAGCCATTTTGGACAGGCGAACACCGGGGAGCTGTTTTTT

v_call: TRBV7-9
d_call: -
j_call: TRBJ2-2
clone_size: -
cdr3_aa: CASRPQERTTNTGELFF
cdr3_nt: TGTGCCAGTCGTCCCCAGGAGAGGACAACGAACACCGGGGAGCTGTTTTTT

v_call: TRBV5-8
d_call: TRBD1
j_call: TRBJ1-3
clone_size: -
cdr3_aa: CASSLGQGPGNTIYF
cdr3_nt: TGTGCCAGCAGTCTCGGACAGGGGCCGGGAAACACCATATATTTT

v_call: TRBV2
d_call: TRBD1
j_call: TRBJ1-2
clone_size: -
cdr3_aa: CASTMLTGASYGYTF
cdr3_nt: TGTGCCAGCACTATGCTAACAGGGGCCTCCTATGGCTACACCTTC

v_call: TRBV12-3/TRBV12-4
d_call: -
j_call: TRBJ1-1
clone_size: -
cdr3_aa: CASTPGEGEAFF
cdr3_nt: TGTGCCAGCACCCCAGGGGAAGGTGAAGCTTTCTTT

v_call: TRBV7-3
d_call: -
j_call: TRBJ2-2
clone_size: few
cdr3_aa: CASSSTNTGELFF
cdr3_nt: TGTGCCAGCAGCTCTACGAACACCGGGGAGCTGTTTTTT

v_call: TRBV29-1
d_call: TRBD1
j_call: TRBJ2-5
clone_size: -
cdr3_aa: CSVEYWTGVAETQYF
cdr3_nt: TGCAGCGTTGAGTATTGGACAGGGGTGGCGGAGACCCAGTACTTC

v_call: TRBV14
d_call: TRBD1
j_call: TRBJ2-1
clone_size: -
cdr3_aa: CASSQEADQGAFYNEQFF
cdr3_nt: TGTGCCAGCAGCCAAGAGGCAGACCAGGGGGCCTTCTACAATGAGCAGTTCTTC

v_call: TRBV7-6
d_call: TRBD2
j_call: TRBJ2-5
clone_size: -
cdr3_aa: CASRSTSGAGETQYF
cdr3_nt: TGTGCCAGCAGGTCGACTAGCGGGGCTGGAGAGACCCAGTACTTC

v_call: TRBV6-5
d_call: -
j_call: TRBJ1-1
clone_size: -
cdr3_aa: CASSYSNMNTEAFF
cdr3_nt: TGTGCCAGCAGTTACTCTAACATGAACACTGAAGCTTTCTTT

v_call: TRBV6-5
d_call: -
j_call: TRBJ1-2
clone_size: -
cdr3_aa: CATARVGYGYTF
cdr3_nt: TGTGCCACCGCGAGGGTAGGCTATGGCTACACCTTC

v_call: TRBV10-3
d_call: -
j_call: TRBJ1-2
clone_size: -
cdr3_aa: CAIQDSSVGSSYGYTF
cdr3_nt: TGTGCCATCCAGGACAGCTCCGTAGGGTCCTCCTATGGCTACACCTTC

v_call: TRBV11-2
d_call: -
j_call: TRBJ1-1
clone_size: -
cdr3_aa: CASSFGRDKGLAFTREAFF
cdr3_nt: TGTGCCAGCAGCTTTGGCAGGGACAAGGGATTGGCTTTTACCCGTGAAGCTTTCTTT

v_call: TRBV12-5
d_call: -
j_call: TRBJ2-1
clone_size: -
cdr3_aa: CASGIESYNEQFF
cdr3_nt: TGTGCTAGTGGGATAGAGTCCTACAATGAGCAGTTCTTC

v_call: TRBV29-1
d_call: -
j_call: TRBJ1-1
clone_size: -
cdr3_aa: CSVGTTEFTEAFF
cdr3_nt: TGCAGCGTGGGTACGACAGAGTTCACTGAAGCTTTCTTT

v_call: TRBV2
d_call: -
j_call: TRBJ2-1
clone_size: -
cdr3_aa: CASSRTPGYNEQFF
cdr3_nt: TGTGCCAGCAGCCGAACCCCAGGTTACAATGAGCAGTTCTTC

v_call: TRBV6-1
d_call: TRBD1
j_call: TRBJ1-2
clone_size: -
cdr3_aa: CAHSPDRINGYTF
cdr3_nt: TGTGCCCATTCACCGGACAGGATTAATGGCTACACCTTC

v_call: TRBV29-1
d_call: TRBD1
j_call: TRBJ1-2
clone_size: -
cdr3_aa: CSVESGQAGGYGYTF
cdr3_nt: TGCAGCGTTGAATCAGGGCAGGCAGGGGGCTATGGCTACACCTTC

v_call: TRBV9
d_call: -
j_call: TRBJ1-2
clone_size: -
cdr3_aa: CASSSQPRDYGYTF
cdr3_nt: TGTGCCAGCAGCTCCCAACCCAGGGACTATGGCTACACCTTC

v_call: TRBV6-5
d_call: -
j_call: TRBJ1-2
clone_size: once
cdr3_aa: CASSREMANYGYTF
cdr3_nt: TGTGCCAGCAGTAGGGAGATGGCTAACTATGGCTACACCTTC

v_call: TRBV5-1
d_call: -
j_call: TRBJ2-1
clone_size: -
cdr3_aa: CASSLEQGSYNEQFF
cdr3_nt: TGCGCCAGCAGCTTGGAGCAGGGGTCCTACAATGAGCAGTTCTTC

v_call: TRBV5-1
d_call: -
j_call: TRBJ1-2
clone_size: -
cdr3_aa: CASSLAPGVDYGYTF
cdr3_nt: TGCGCCAGCAGCTTGGCCCCAGGGGTGGACTATGGCTACACCTTC

v_call: TRBV4-1
d_call: TRBD1
j_call: TRBJ1-5
clone_size: -
cdr3_aa: CASSQEEGQGNQPQHF
cdr3_nt: TGCGCCAGCAGCCAAGAGGAAGGACAGGGAAATCAGCCCCAGCATTTT

v_call: TRBV15
d_call: TRBD2
j_call: TRBJ2-1
clone_size: once
cdr3_aa: CATSRDRLAGGTYNEQFF
cdr3_nt: TGTGCCACCAGCAGAGATCGACTAGCGGGGGGCACCTACAATGAGCAGTTCTTC

v_call: TRBV6-1
d_call: -
j_call: TRBJ2-7
clone_size: -
cdr3_aa: CASGDSGRRSYEQYF
cdr3_nt: TGTGCCAGCGGTGATTCCGGGAGACGCTCGTACGAGCAGTACTTC

v_call: TRBV13
d_call: TRBD2
j_call: TRBJ2-2
clone_size: -
cdr3_aa: CASSSSGSSYTGELFF
cdr3_nt: TGTGCCAGCAGCTCTAGCGGGAGTAGTTACACCGGGGAGCTGTTTTTT

v_call: TRBV15
d_call: -
j_call: TRBJ1-2
clone_size: -
cdr3_aa: CATSRGRERGYTF
cdr3_nt: TGTGCCACCAGCAGGGGGCGGGAGCGTGGCTACACCTTC